This T cell receptor (beta chain) comes out of a study of shared clonotypes between healthy human individuals (TCRdb year 2020). At the level of the whole study: Three men and a couple of women, aged 18 to 49 years, made up the cohort. For each donor, three plates each were used for CD4 naive and CD4 memory, two plates were used for CD8 naive, and one plate was used for CD8 memory. The study deeply sequenced blood TCR repertoires of five healthy adults to estimate repertoire size and the extent of clonotype sharing between individuals. To increase sequencing depth and limit assay-specific biases, TCR repertoire library preparation and sequencing were carried out by different laboratories using diverse techniques. Leukapheresis yielded between about 0.85 and 10 billion PBMCs per donor.

Using the deep immunoSEQ assay, multiplex PCR amplified TCR CDR3 regions from genomic DNA. Extracted genomic DNA from each cell subset was distributed evenly across all wells of several immunoSEQ 96-well plates, and each plate was treated as a replicate. For sorted subsets, each replicate PCR was loaded with roughly 0.2 ug genomic DNA, equivalent to 30,000 or so T cell genomes. The purified libraries were quantified using a Qubit 3.0 fluorometer, sized with a Bioanalyzer 2100, and then quantified again using the KAPA Library Quantification kit. Every immunoSEQ 96-well plate was sequenced on a dedicated single-read 150-cycle Illumina NextSeq 550 flow cell. The authors' pipeline ran thus. Because only junctional sequences without quality scores were contained in the immunoSEQ output, filtering matching that applied to full-length reads could not be performed. Sequences were annotated with PyIR, a Python wrapper for IgBLAST v1.9, and V/J genes and CDR3 were assigned using IMGT germline references. Reads were filtered out if the reads had weak V/J assignments (E-value above 1e-6), no CDR3, stop codons, out-of-frame junctions, or ambiguous translated residues. V3J clonotypes were defined as sequences sharing an identical inferred V gene, J gene, and CDR3 amino acid sequence. To compute the percentage overlap between repertoires, the number of shared unique clonotypes was divided by the size of the smaller repertoire. Repertoire richness was assessed with RTK rarefaction, the Chao1 estimator, and Recon v2.1 estimates of unobserved clonotypes. Generation probabilities for all TCRbeta clonotypes obtained by the gDNA method from several donors were computed using OLGA. The immuneACCESS repertoire file appears here via TCRdb, limited to in-frame rearrangements. These files lack a portion of the clones; in checked studies, under half of the deficit traces to unresolved V genes, and the cause of the others is not known. V and J calls and clone size are given by that table; D and trimming were obtained from the DNA. The sample table shows some 680,000 clones, and around four fifths are seen once. The ten largest make up around 1.8% of the sample.

As to this clone: Its antigen is currently not known. Base quality data are lacking; no much larger clone is found one base away.

The donors were healthy, HIV-negative adults who had no recently reported acute infections or vaccinations. Only Caucasian adults living in Nashville, Tennessee, USA were represented among the donors. CD4+ T cells were enriched through magnetic negative selection, after which naive cells were positively selected on CD45RA and the remaining negative fraction served as the memory subset. Blood was collected by leukapheresis, and PBMCs were isolated by Ficoll-Histopaque density gradient centrifugation and then cryopreserved in liquid nitrogen vapor phase. Purity and quantity of every magnetically sorted T cell population were checked by analytical flow cytometry. From each sorted fraction, genomic DNA was isolated and quantified by UV absorbance on a Nanodrop 2000c. The CDR3 numbers 14 residues from cysteine through phenylalanine. The DNA shown is the 42-base CDR3, in frame from base 1. CDR1 and CDR2, per the germline V gene, are SGHRS and YFSETQ. V loses 4 bases at its end and J loses 5 bases; junction bases beyond the gene matches: 7.

The study at large found these results: Sampling was restricted to blood, and TCR repertoires in tissues likely differ from the TCR repertoires found in blood. Naive subsets generally had larger estimated clonotype richness than memory subsets. Incomplete sequencing was indicated by rarefaction of sorted-subset datasets, despite the large sequencing depth. Across a handful of donors, roughly 5.1% of naive CD4, roughly 3.5% of naive CD8, 2.3% of memory CD4, and about 0.44% of memory CD8 clonotypes were shared. Pairwise subsampling indicated that sequencing depth was expected to affect the degree of clonotype sharing among donors. Because the study included only a small number of donors, the genetic and exposure-history diversity represented was limited. Compared with non-shared clonotypes, the clonotypes found in all four sorted-subset donors had higher generation probabilities.

This chain joins TRBV5-1 to TRBJ2-3; 7 junctional bases match TRBD1. The sequence was obtained from a woman in her twenties or thirties in good health. The sample taken for sequencing was memory CD4+ T cells sorted from blood. This specimen's cell subset or site label, per the study, means: CD45RA-negative fraction. Here is the DNA: TGCGCCAGCAGCCGGGACAGACCACAAGATACGCAGTATTTT. The encoded protein is CASSRDRPQDTQYF.